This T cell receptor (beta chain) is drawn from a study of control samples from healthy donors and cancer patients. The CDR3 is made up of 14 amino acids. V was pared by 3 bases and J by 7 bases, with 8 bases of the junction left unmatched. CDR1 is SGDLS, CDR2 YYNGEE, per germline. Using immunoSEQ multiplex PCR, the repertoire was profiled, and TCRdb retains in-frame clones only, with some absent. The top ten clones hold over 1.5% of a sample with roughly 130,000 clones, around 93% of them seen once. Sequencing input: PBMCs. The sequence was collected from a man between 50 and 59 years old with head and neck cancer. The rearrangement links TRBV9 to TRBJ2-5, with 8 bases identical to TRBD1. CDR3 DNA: TGTGCCAGCAGCGGATCAGGACAGGGTGGGACCCAGTACTTC. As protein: CASSGSGQGGTQYF.